This T cell receptor beta chain was retrieved from a study of chemoradiotherapy in HPV16-positive cancers. The overall study: Candidate HPV-specific T-cell clones and common TCR motifs came from functional assays in two HPV16-positive patients. Study conclusions and caveats: Candidate HPV-specific clones and E7-related TCR motifs grew in tumor during treatment.

Worth noting for this clone: Antigen unknown.

The CDR3 is 15 amino acids. In germline, CDR1 is SGHRS, CDR2 YFSETQ. With 2 bases removed from V and 4 bases from J, the gap between germline ends came to 14 bases. TCRdb keeps only in-frame clones here, not all; method: immunoSEQ multiplex PCR. Counted here are tens of thousands of clones, 84% occurring once; the ten biggest clones make up approximately 5%. V and J are TRBV5-1 and TRBJ2-3; D possibly corresponds to TRBD2 (5 bases). The source is a human donor with HPV-associated anogenital cancer. The sequences come from blood, collected from a patient who underwent chemoradiotherapy. The CDR3 sequence: CASSFGLGGPDTQYF. DNA of the CDR3: TGCGCCAGCAGCTTCGGACTCGGTGGGCCAGATACGCAGTATTTT.